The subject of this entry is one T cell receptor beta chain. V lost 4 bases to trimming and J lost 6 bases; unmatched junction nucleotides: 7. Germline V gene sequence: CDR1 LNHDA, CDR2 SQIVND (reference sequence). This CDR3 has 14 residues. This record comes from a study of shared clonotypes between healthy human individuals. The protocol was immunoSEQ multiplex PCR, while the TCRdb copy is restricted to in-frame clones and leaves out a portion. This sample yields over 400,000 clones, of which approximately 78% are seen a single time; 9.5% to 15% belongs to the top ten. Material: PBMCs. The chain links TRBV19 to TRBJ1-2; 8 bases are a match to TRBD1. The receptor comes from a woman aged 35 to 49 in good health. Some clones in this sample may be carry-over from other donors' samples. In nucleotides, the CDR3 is TGTGCCAGTAGTAGCTGGACAGGGTCTGATGGCTACACCTTC. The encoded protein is CASSSWTGSDGYTF.